What follows describes a single T cell receptor beta chain. This clone appeared a few times. The antigen it binds to is not known. Qualities for individual bases were not recorded, and no much larger clone is one base off. One collaborating source in Seattle enrolled patients during active infection and followed them longitudinally through the course of disease. Collaborating institutions collected whole blood in K2EDTA tubes following their own protocols. For TCRbeta analysis, collaborators shipped samples as frozen whole blood, isolated PBMCs, or DNA extracted from either of those sample types. Its CDR3 holds 15 amino acids, cysteine through phenylalanine. Only the CDR3 portion is preserved as DNA: 45 bases, with reading frame beginning at the first base. The germline V gene gives CDR1 as ENHRY and CDR2 as SYGVKD. The V and J ends are trimmed by 11 bases and 0 bases, leaving 18 bases between them.

The source of the sample is a study of blood T cell repertoires in COVID-19 (dated by TCRdb to about 2020). About the full investigation: Samples covering the acute and convalescent phases of COVID-19 were provided by collaborators in the United States, Italy and Spain. The repertoires were released in a freely available public database intended as a resource for research on the immune response to SARS-CoV-2. Where available, HLA class I and class II types were obtained from metadata supplied by the sample provider rather than from assay-based typing. A de-identified subject ID, COVID-19 status, age in years and sex were almost always included in the sample metadata. Subjects who had been exposed to COVID-19, were actively infected with it, or had recovered from it provided the deeply sampled blood TCRbeta repertoires that made up the dataset. The samples were drawn from the first 160 participants of the ongoing ImmuneRACE study and from more than 1,000 subjects provided by 6 global collaborators. The material from the prospective study consisted of cDNA or gDNA derived from T cells, B-cell-depleted T cells, or PBMCs. Study-wide findings and limitations: How much clinical and demographic metadata was included differed by source and by participant, and the metadata was provided uncurated.

TCRbeta CDR3 regions were amplified from genomic DNA by means of the immunoSEQ Assay, a bias-controlled multiplex PCR. The original pipeline was this. Nucleated cell counts per sample were estimated from amplification of reference gene primers within the assay. Sequence reads were collapsed and filtered to measure the absolute abundance of every unique TCRbeta CDR3 rearrangement. For each sample, productive Simpson clonality was calculated as the square root of Simpson's diversity index across productive rearrangements. TCRdb re-hosts the immuneACCESS table, in-frame sequences only. Its copies lack some clones; in the studies checked, an unresolved V gene accounts for under half of them, and the cause for the rest is not known. The DNA gave D and trimming, while V, J and clone size come from that table. This sample holds some 180,000 clones; 84% were observed only once. The ten largest make up about 2.7% of the sample.

The rearranged segments are TRBV10-3 and TRBJ2-3; matching of 5 bases hints at TRBD2 as the D gene. This TCR came from a woman of 80 years or more with COVID-19, enrolled during active disease. Sequenced: peripheral blood. The CDR3 protein: CAVSGARESTDTQYF. The DNA sequence follows: TGTGCCGTGTCCGGAGCCCGGGAAAGCACAGATACGCAGTATTTT.